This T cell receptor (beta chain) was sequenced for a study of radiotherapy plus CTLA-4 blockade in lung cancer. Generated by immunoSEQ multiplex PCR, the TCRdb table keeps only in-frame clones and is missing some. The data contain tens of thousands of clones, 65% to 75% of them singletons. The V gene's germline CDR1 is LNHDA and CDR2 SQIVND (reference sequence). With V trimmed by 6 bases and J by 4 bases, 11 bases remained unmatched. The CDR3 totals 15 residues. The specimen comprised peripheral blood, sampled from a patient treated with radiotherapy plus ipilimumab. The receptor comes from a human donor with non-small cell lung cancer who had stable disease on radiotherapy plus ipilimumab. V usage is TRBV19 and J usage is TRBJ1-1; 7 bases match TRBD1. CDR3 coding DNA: TGTGCCAGTAGAAAATTGACAGGGTTGGGCACTGAAGCTTTCTTT. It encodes CASRKLTGLGTEAFF.